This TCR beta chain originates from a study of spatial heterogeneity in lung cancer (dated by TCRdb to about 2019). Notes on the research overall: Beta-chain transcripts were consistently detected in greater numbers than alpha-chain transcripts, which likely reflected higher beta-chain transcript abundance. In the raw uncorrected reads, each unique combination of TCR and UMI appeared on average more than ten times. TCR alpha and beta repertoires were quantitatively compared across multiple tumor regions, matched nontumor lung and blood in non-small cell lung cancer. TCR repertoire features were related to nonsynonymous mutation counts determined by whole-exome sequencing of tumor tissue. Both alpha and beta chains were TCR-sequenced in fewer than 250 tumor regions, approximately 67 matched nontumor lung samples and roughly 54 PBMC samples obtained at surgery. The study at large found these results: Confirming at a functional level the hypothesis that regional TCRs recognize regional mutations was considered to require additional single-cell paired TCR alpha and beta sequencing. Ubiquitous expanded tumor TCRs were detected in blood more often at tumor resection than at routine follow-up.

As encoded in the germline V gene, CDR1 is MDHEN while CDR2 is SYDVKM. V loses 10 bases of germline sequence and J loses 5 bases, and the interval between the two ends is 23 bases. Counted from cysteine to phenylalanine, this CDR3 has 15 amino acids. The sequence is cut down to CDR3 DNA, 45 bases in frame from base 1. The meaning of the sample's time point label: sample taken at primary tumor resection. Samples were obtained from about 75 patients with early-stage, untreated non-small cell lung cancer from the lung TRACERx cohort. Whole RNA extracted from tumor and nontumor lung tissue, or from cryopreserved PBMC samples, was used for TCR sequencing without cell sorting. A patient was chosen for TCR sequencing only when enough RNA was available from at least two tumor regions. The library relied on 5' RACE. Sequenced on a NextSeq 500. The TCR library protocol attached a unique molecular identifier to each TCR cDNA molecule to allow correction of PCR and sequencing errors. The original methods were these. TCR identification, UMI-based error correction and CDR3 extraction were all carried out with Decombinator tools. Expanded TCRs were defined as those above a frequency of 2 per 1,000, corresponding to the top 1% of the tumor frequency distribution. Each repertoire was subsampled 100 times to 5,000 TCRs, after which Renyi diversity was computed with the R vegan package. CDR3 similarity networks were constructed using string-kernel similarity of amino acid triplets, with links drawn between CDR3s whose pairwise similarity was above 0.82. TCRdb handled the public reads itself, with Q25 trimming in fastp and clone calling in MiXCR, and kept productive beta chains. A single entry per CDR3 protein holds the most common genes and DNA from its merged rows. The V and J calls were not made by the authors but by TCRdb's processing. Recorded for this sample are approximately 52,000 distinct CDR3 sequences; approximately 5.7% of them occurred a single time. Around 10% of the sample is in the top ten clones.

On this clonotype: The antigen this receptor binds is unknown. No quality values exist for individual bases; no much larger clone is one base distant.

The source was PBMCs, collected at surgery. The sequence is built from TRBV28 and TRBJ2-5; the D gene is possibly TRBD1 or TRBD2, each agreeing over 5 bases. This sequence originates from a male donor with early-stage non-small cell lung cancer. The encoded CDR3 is CATSNPSGPGETQYF. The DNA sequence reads TGTGCCACCTCGAACCCCTCGGGACCAGGGGAGACCCAGTACTTC.